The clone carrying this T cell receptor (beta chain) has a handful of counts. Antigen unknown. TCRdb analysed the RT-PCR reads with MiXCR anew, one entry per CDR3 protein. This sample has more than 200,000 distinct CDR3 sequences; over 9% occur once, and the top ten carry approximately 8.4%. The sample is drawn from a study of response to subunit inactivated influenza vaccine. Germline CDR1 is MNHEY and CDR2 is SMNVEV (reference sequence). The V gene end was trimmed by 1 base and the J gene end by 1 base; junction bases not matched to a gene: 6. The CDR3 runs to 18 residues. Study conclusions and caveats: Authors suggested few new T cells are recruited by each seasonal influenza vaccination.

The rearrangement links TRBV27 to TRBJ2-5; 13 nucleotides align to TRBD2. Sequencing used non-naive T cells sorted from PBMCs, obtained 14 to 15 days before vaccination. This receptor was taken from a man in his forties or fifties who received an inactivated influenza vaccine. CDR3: CASSLYRTSGGLQETQYF. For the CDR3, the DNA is TGTGCCAGCAGTTTATATCGGACTAGCGGGGGCCTCCAAGAGACCCAGTACTTC.